Presented here are 25 T cell receptor beta chains from one specimen sequenced in a study of cytomegalovirus exposure and HLA in healthy donors. PCR employed 60 Vbeta and 13 Jbeta primers. The method was immunoSEQ multiplex PCR; TCRdb's version includes in-frame clones alone and lacks a portion of them. Here the sample spans around 100,000 clones, around 80% being singletons. The sequenced material came from PBMCs. The receptors stem from a man aged 30-40 years in good health and CMV-seronegative.

This clone appeared once. The J gene is TRBJ2-1, the V gene TRBV25-1; D possibly corresponds to TRBD1 (5 bases). Trimming shortened V by 5 bases and J by 1 base, and 12 bases separated the two germline ends. The CDR3 extends over 15 amino acids. Germline CDR1 is MGHDK and CDR2 is SYGVNS. This CDR3 reads CASSSGFKSYNEQFF. CDR3 sequence (DNA): TGTGCCAGCAGTTCAGGGTTTAAGTCCTACAATGAGCAGTTCTTC.

V is TRBV12-5 and J is TRBJ2-7; TRBD2 might be the D (6 bases). Germline CDR1 and CDR2: LGHNT and FRNRAP. This CDR3 has 17 residues. The V and J ends lost 0 bases and 0 bases respectively, with 15 bases between them. DNA of the CDR3: TGTGCTAGTGGTTTGGTCCTCGGGGACTCAAGCTCCTACGAGCAGTACTTC. This encodes CASGLVLGDSSSYEQYF.

The rearrangement links TRBV5-1 to TRBJ1-2, with a weak D call TRBD1 (6 bases). The length of the CDR3 is 12 residues. CDR1 and CDR2 from the germline V gene are SGHRS and YFSETQ. The ends were cut back, 5 bases at V and 7 bases at J, with 12 bases in the middle. The CDR3 region is CASSVGALGYTF. The CDR3 nucleotides read TGCGCCAGCAGTGTGGGGGCGCTTGGCTACACCTTC.

Only one count was recorded for this clone. The chain joins TRBV6-5 to TRBJ2-2; TRBD1 is a possible D gene (5 bases). The CDR3 runs to 14 residues. Between the trimmed V and J ends, which lost 2 bases and 6 bases, there was a span of 10 bases. In germline, CDR1 is MNHEY, CDR2 SVGAGI. The CDR3 region is CASSYRTSSGELFF. Written as DNA, the CDR3 is TGTGCCAGCAGTTACCGGACATCTTCCGGGGAGCTGTTTTTT.

This chain joins TRBV18 and TRBJ2-5; D gene unclear. This CDR3 region has 12 residues. Looked up from germline, CDR1 is KGHSH and CDR2 is LQKENI. V shed 3 bases and J shed 2 bases, with 4 bases lying between them. CDR3 nucleotide sequence: TGTGCCAGCTCACCCATGCAAGAGACCCAGTACTTC. Translating gives CASSPMQETQYF.

The chain carries TRBV18 and TRBJ2-5, with D uncertain. Germline CDR1 is KGHSH and CDR2 is LQKENI. V lost 0 bases to trimming and J lost 4 bases, with 6 bases between them. The CDR3 has 13 amino acids. CDR3 DNA: TGTGCCAGCTCACCACCGGGCGTAGAGACCCAGTACTTC. This translates into CASSPPGVETQYF.

The chain links TRBV19 to TRBJ1-6; TRBD1 might be the D (5 bases). Trimming stripped 11 bases from V and 10 bases from J, with 24 bases between. This CDR3 contains 15 residues. Germline-derived CDR1 and CDR2 are LNHDA and SQIVND (reference sequence). CDR3 loop: CAAAGTSGFRSPLHF. DNA of the CDR3: TGTGCCGCGGCCGGGACTTCGGGCTTTCGGTCACCCCTCCACTTT.

The chain joins TRBV23-1 to TRBJ2-5, with 8 bases identical to TRBD1. TRBV23-1 is designated an ORF whose function remains uncertain. Losses at the gene ends were 5 bases for V and 4 bases for J; bases not matched to a gene: 12. This CDR3 contains 16 residues. This CDR3 is CASSGVPQGEGETQYF. The CDR3 DNA is TGCGCCAGCAGTGGGGTTCCACAGGGGGAAGGAGAGACCCAGTACTTC.

V usage is TRBV18 and J usage is TRBJ2-7; D is perhaps TRBD2 (6 bases). This CDR3 comprises 14 residues. V was pared by 0 bases and J by 6 bases, with 12 bases between. Germline assignment: CDR1 KGHSH and CDR2 LQKENI. DNA for the CDR3: TGTGCCAGCTCACCACCGAACGGGAGCGGCGAGCAGTACTTC. Protein sequence: CASSPPNGSGEQYF.

This chain links TRBV7-8 with TRBJ2-1; D may be TRBD2 (6 bases). The CDR3 spans 13 residues. Per the germline V gene, CDR1 is SGHVS and CDR2 is FQNEAQ. Between the trimmed V and J ends, which lost 5 bases and 7 bases, there was a span of 12 bases. The CDR3 here is CASSQLAANEQFF. The CDR3, as DNA: TGTGCCAGCAGCCAACTAGCCGCGAATGAGCAGTTCTTC.

V usage is TRBV13 and J usage is TRBJ2-3; 8 bases are shared with TRBD1. The CDR3 runs 16 residues. The J segment lost 3 bases and the V segment lost 3 bases, leaving 8 bases of the junction unmatched. Germline V gene data show CDR1 as PRHDT and CDR2 as FYEKMQ (reference sequence). This CDR3 reads CASSLGFGQGTDTQYF. CDR3 bases: TGTGCCAGCAGCTTGGGATTCGGACAGGGAACAGATACGCAGTATTTT.

The chain uses TRBV4-2 and TRBJ2-7, with D perhaps matching TRBD1 (6 bases). The CDR3 is made up of 15 amino acids. Germline CDR1 is LGHNA and CDR2 is YNFKEQ. The ends were cut back, 0 bases at V and 2 bases at J, with 11 bases in the middle. CDR3 in DNA: TGTGCCAGCAGCCAAGAAAAACAGGGAACCTACGAGCAGTACTTC. It yields the protein CASSQEKQGTYEQYF.

This rearrangement joins TRBV25-1 to TRBJ1-5; D possibly corresponds to TRBD1 (6 bases). CDR1 and CDR2 (germline): MGHDK, SYGVNS. V was trimmed by 2 bases and J by 0 bases, leaving 8 bases between them. The CDR3 totals 15 residues. The CDR3 bases are TGTGCCAGCAGTGAAGGGACACATAGCAATCAGCCCCAGCATTTT. Residues: CASSEGTHSNQPQHF.

The gene calls are TRBV4-2 and TRBJ2-3, with D tentatively TRBD2 (6 bases). The CDR3 spans 17 residues. The ends were cut back, 0 bases at V and 1 base at J, with 14 bases in the middle. Per germline, CDR1 LGHNA and CDR2 YNFKEQ. Written as DNA, the CDR3 is TGTGCCAGCAGCCAAGATCCGGGCGGGAAAGGCACAGATACGCAGTATTTT. Its translation: CASSQDPGGKGTDTQYF.

The CDR3 is CARTGSAGNTIYF. CDR3 DNA: TGTGCCCGGACGGGGAGTGCTGGAAACACCATATATTTT. The chain combines TRBV30 with TRBJ1-3; D gene uncertain. V lost 8 bases, J lost 2 bases, and 13 bases lay in between. CDR1 is GTSNPN, CDR2 SVGIG, per germline (reference sequence). CDR3 size: 13 residues.

This clone has just one count. The V call is TRBV5-6, the J call TRBJ2-7; TRBD2 matches 7 bases. Germline assignment: CDR1 SGHDT and CDR2 YYEEEE. The CDR3 extends over 14 amino acids. Germline trimming cut 0 bases from V and 3 bases from J; bases unmatched to any gene: 3. The CDR3 loop reads CASSLGGLVYEQYF. CDR3 bases: TGTGCCAGCAGCTTGGGAGGACTAGTCTACGAGCAGTACTTC.

V usage is TRBV6-4 and J usage is TRBJ2-1, with 9 bases lining up with TRBD2. The CDR3 length is 15 residues. Germline trimming cut 3 bases from V and 3 bases from J; bases unmatched to any gene: 3. Germline CDR1 is MRHNA and CDR2 is SNTAGT. This CDR3 reads CASSEGSGGYNEQFF. CDR3 DNA: TGTGCCAGCAGTGAAGGTAGCGGGGGCTACAATGAGCAGTTCTTC.

This clone was seen a single time. J is TRBJ1-1 and V is TRBV9, with 10 bases aligning to TRBD1. The germline CDR1 and CDR2 sequences are SGDLS and YYNGEE. Trimming at V came to 2 bases and at J to 10 bases, leaving 2 bases not matched to a gene. This CDR3 comprises 12 residues. CDR3 amino acids: CASSVTGGRAFF. The CDR3 coding sequence is TGTGCCAGCAGCGTGACAGGGGGCAGAGCTTTCTTT.

The J gene is TRBJ2-3, the V gene TRBV5-1; 11 positions agree with TRBD2. Per germline, CDR1 SGHRS and CDR2 YFSETQ. This CDR3 has 18 residues. The junction had 15 bases not matched to a gene; V was cut back by 4 bases and J by 5 bases. CDR3 in DNA: TGCGCCAGCAGCATGAGACTGACACTAGCGGGGGTTGGAGATACGCAGTATTTT. This encodes CASSMRLTLAGVGDTQYF.

The chain couples TRBV19 to TRBJ2-6, with 9 nucleotides matching TRBD1. The CDR3 extends over 18 amino acids. J gave up 1 base and V 7 bases, and 11 bases lay outside the gene matches. The germline V gene has CDR1 LNHDA and CDR2 SQIVND (reference sequence). CDR3 nucleotide sequence: TGTGCCAGTAATACCGGGACAGGGATTCGGTCTGGGGCCAACGTCCTGACTTTC. It translates to CASNTGTGIRSGANVLTF.

The chain carries TRBV7-9 and TRBJ1-2; D is uncertain. Germline V gene sequence: CDR1 SEHNR, CDR2 FQNEAQ (reference sequence). The V end lost 2 bases, the J end lost 8 bases, and 15 bases lay between the germline ends. The CDR3 extends over 14 amino acids. CDR3: CASSLISSPNGYTF. CDR3 nucleotide sequence: TGTGCCAGCAGCTTAATTTCGAGTCCCAACGGCTACACCTTC.

The V and J genes are TRBV28 and TRBJ2-1, with no clear D. Germline assignment: CDR1 MDHEN and CDR2 SYDVKM. The V end lost 6 bases, the J end lost 6 bases, and 6 bases lay between the germline ends. The CDR3 runs 11 residues. The chain's CDR3 is CASSPLNEQFF. In DNA, the CDR3 is TGTGCCAGCAGCCCCCTCAATGAGCAGTTCTTC.

V is TRBV6-5 and J is TRBJ1-4, with 8 bases matching TRBD1. From germline, CDR1 is MNHEY and CDR2 SVGAGI. This CDR3 is built from 14 residues. The junction had 7 bases not matched to a gene; V was cut back by 6 bases and J by 7 bases. The CDR3 nucleotides are TGTGCCAGCAGACTGGACAGGGTGGCTGAAAAACTGTTTTTT. Encoded protein: CASRLDRVAEKLFF.

As DNA, the CDR3 is TGTGCCAGCAGCGTAGGGGGCGGGAGGGCCCTGTCCTACAATGAGCAGTTCTTC. It yields the protein CASSVGGGRALSYNEQFF. This chain joins TRBV9 and TRBJ2-1; 9 nucleotides match TRBD2. The germline CDR1 and CDR2 sequences are SGDLS and YYNGEE. This CDR3 spans 18 amino acids. J was trimmed by 1 base and V by 0 bases; bases with no gene match: 8.

V gene TRBV7-2 combines with J gene TRBJ2-2, with D perhaps TRBD1 (6 bases). The germline V gene has CDR1 SGHTA and CDR2 FQGNSA. The V gene lost 5 bases and the J gene lost 7 bases, with 17 bases spanning the gap. The CDR3 is 15 residues long. The CDR3 loop is CASSMGQLWIGELFF. The CDR3 DNA reads TGTGCCAGCAGCATGGGACAACTTTGGATCGGGGAGCTGTTTTTT. Variable domain in full (rest from reference TRBV7-2 and TRBJ2-2): GAGVSQSPSNKVTEKGKDVELRCDPISGHTALYWYRQSLGQGLEFLIYFQGNSAPDKSGLPSDRFSAERTGGSVSTLTIQRTQQEDSAVYLCASSMGQLWIGELFFGEGSRLTVL.